Listed below are T cell receptor beta chains from one sample, sequenced in a study of human versus mouse CDR3 diversity and MHC coevolution. Assay used: immunoSEQ multiplex PCR; TCRdb lists only in-frame clones, some missing. The data contain about 80,000 clones, approximately 92% of them singletons. The sample comprised naive CD4+ T cells from blood. The receptors here all came from a person aged 25 to 69 in good health. The CDR3 runs from the conserved cysteine through the conserved F or W. D genes are given only for firm matches. Clone size is not always given. Where it is, it says once, few, many or a class for expanded clones.

TRBJ2-1	TRBD1	TRBV4-1	NA	TGCGCCAGCAGCCATGGGGACAGGAGGGGCGATGAGCAGTTCTTC	CASSHGDRRGDEQFF
TRBJ2-1	TRBD2	TRBV4-3	NA	TGCGCCAGCAGCCAAGACGATAGCGGGGACCCCTACAATGAGCAGTTCTTC	CASSQDDSGDPYNEQFF
TRBJ1-5	TRBD1	TRBV10-3	once	TGTGCCATCAGTGCTACAGGGGAAAATCAGCCCCAGCATTTT	CAISATGENQPQHF
TRBJ2-4	TRBD1	TRBV19	NA	TGTGCCAGTAGTCCGCGTCCCGGGACAGGGTGGGGGGACATTCAGTACTTC	CASSPRPGTGWGDIQYF
TRBJ1-4	NA	TRBV2	NA	TGTGCCAGCAGTGTGCGGGGGGCGGATGAAAAACTGTTTTTT	CASSVRGADEKLFF
TRBJ1-1	TRBD1	TRBV11-1	NA	TGTGCCAGCAGCTCAATCAAAGGGGGCATCAGGAACACTGAAGCTTTCTTT	CASSSIKGGIRNTEAFF
TRBJ2-7	TRBD2	TRBV4-1	NA	TGCGCCAGCAGCCAAGGCGTTGGGAGGGCCCCCTACGAGCAGTACTTC	CASSQGVGRAPYEQYF
TRBJ2-1	NA	TRBV5-4	NA	TGTGCCAGCTTCTTGCAGGGGCCCTCCTACAATGAGCAGTTCTTC	CASFLQGPSYNEQFF
TRBJ2-2	TRBD1	TRBV7-3	NA	TGTGCCAGCAGCTCGGGGACAGGTCCGAACACCGGGGAGCTGTTTTTT	CASSSGTGPNTGELFF
TRBJ2-7	TRBD2	TRBV28	NA	TGTGCCAGCAGTGCGACTAGCGGGGACTACGAGCAGTACTTC	CASSATSGDYEQYF
TRBJ2-7	TRBD1	TRBV6-5	NA	TGTGCCAGCAGGCAACCGGGACAGGGGATCTACGAGCAGTACTTC	CASRQPGQGIYEQYF
TRBJ2-6	TRBD1	TRBV2	NA	TGTGCCAGCAGACCCGACAGGGTAGCTGGGGCCAACGTCCTGACTTTC	CASRPDRVAGANVLTF
TRBJ1-1	NA	TRBV11-2	once	TGTGCCAGCAGCTTAGAGGTAGCTGAAGCTTTCTTT	CASSLEVAEAFF
TRBJ2-4	TRBD1	TRBV19	NA	TGTGCCAGTACCACGGGACAGGGCGCCAAAAACATTCAGTACTTC	CASTTGQGAKNIQYF
TRBJ2-7	NA	TRBV6-6	few	TGTGCCAGCAGCCAGGTGGGAGTGAGCGAGCAGTACTTC	CASSQVGVSEQYF
TRBJ2-7	TRBD2	TRBV7-8	NA	TGTGCCAGCAGCTTGGCAACTAGCGGCGAGCAGTACTTC	CASSLATSGEQYF
TRBJ2-7	NA	TRBV19	NA	TGTGCCAGTTCAGACAGGCCGAGGGACGAGCAGTACTTC	CASSDRPRDEQYF
TRBJ2-7	TRBD2	TRBV5-6	once	TGTGCCAGCAGCAGCGGGACTAGCGGGTTTTACGAGCAGTACTTC	CASSSGTSGFYEQYF
TRBJ2-7	NA	TRBV19	few	TGTGCCAGTAGAGCTGAGGCAGGGGCGTTCGAGCAGTACTTC	CASRAEAGAFEQYF
TRBJ1-5	TRBD1	TRBV29-1	NA	TGCAGCGTTGAAGATCAGGGGGGCCAGCCCCAGCATTTT	CSVEDQGGQPQHF
TRBJ1-1	TRBD1	TRBV6-1	NA	TGTGCCAGCAGTCCGACAGGGGGCGAAGCTTTCTTT	CASSPTGGEAFF
TRBJ1-1	TRBD1	TRBV7-3	NA	TGTGCCAGCAGCTCAAACGATCGGGACAGACCAAAGAACACTGAAGCTTTCTTT	CASSSNDRDRPKNTEAFF
TRBJ2-1	NA	TRBV29-1	NA	TGCAGCGTTGACTCCGCTGGACTAGGGGGTTACAATGAGCAGTTCTTC	CSVDSAGLGGYNEQFF
TRBJ1-5	NA	TRBV19	NA	TGTGCCAGTAGTGAACTATACAATCAGCCCCAGCATTTT	CASSELYNQPQHF
TRBJ1-5	TRBD1	TRBV7-6	NA	TGTGCCAGCAGCCCGGAGGACAGGACGGTCCAGCCCCAGCATTTT	CASSPEDRTVQPQHF
TRBJ2-3	NA	TRBV6-6	NA	TGTGCCAGCAGTTTATATGTGGATACGCAGTATTTT	CASSLYVDTQYF
TRBJ2-5	TRBD2	TRBV7-6	NA	TGTGCCAGCAGCTTATCGGGGGGCCAAGAGACCCAGTACTTC	CASSLSGGQETQYF
TRBJ1-1	NA	TRBV19	NA	TGTGCCAGTAGTATCCGAGTAGAAGCTTTCTTT	CASSIRVEAFF
TRBJ1-1	NA	TRBV7-8	NA	TGTGCCAGCACCTATACCGGGACAAACAATGAAGCTTTCTTT	CASTYTGTNNEAFF
TRBJ1-6	NA	TRBV7-9	NA	TGTGCCAGCAGCCGAGGGCCTAATTCACCCCTCCACTTT	CASSRGPNSPLHF
TRBJ2-2	NA	TRBV28	NA	TGTGCCAGCAGTTTGCAGGGGCGATTAACCGGGGAGCTGTTTTTT	CASSLQGRLTGELFF
TRBJ1-6	NA	TRBV6-5	NA	TGTGGAACCGGGGTAGGGAATTCACCCCTCCACTTT	CGTGVGNSPLHF
TRBJ1-4	TRBD1	TRBV5-4	NA	TGTGCCAGCAGCGACAGGGGCGCCCAGTTGGGGGAAAAACTGTTTTTT	CASSDRGAQLGEKLFF
TRBJ2-1	NA	TRBV7-2	NA	TGTGCCAGCAGCTTAGGAGACAGGAACAATGAGCAGTTCTTC	CASSLGDRNNEQFF
TRBJ2-7	TRBD2	TRBV4-3	NA	TGCGCCAGCAGCCAAGTTAAACTTAGCGGGAGGGGCTACGAGCAGTACTTC	CASSQVKLSGRGYEQYF
TRBJ1-2	NA	TRBV2	NA	TGTGCCAGCAGTGAAGCGGGGCAGAACTATGGCTACACCTTC	CASSEAGQNYGYTF
TRBJ2-1	NA	TRBV15	NA	TGTGCCACCAGCAGAGAGGGGGCTAGCCTCTACAATGAGCAGTTCTTC	CATSREGASLYNEQFF
TRBJ1-1	TRBD1	TRBV27	NA	TGTGCCAGCAGTTTATCGGGGACAGGGGCCGCGAGGACTGAAGCTTTCTTT	CASSLSGTGAARTEAFF
TRBJ2-3	NA	TRBV19	NA	TGTGCCATTGGGGGGTCGCCTCGGGGAAGAGATACGCAGTATTTT	CAIGGSPRGRDTQYF
TRBJ1-2	TRBD1	TRBV28	NA	TGTGCCAGCAGTGGACTGGACAGGGAAGGGTTCTATGGCTACACCTTC	CASSGLDREGFYGYTF
TRBJ1-2	NA	TRBV11-2	NA	TGTGCCAGCAGCTTACTATCCGGATCAGGGCTCAAAGGCTACACCTTC	CASSLLSGSGLKGYTF
TRBJ2-1	NA	TRBV6-6	NA	TGTGCCAGCAGTTTAGACGGGAGTAACGAGCAGTTCTTC	CASSLDGSNEQFF
TRBJ2-7	NA	TRBV9	NA	TGTGCCAGCAGCGTAGATGTCCTAGCAGACAACGAGCAGTACTTC	CASSVDVLADNEQYF
TRBJ1-2	NA	TRBV7-2	NA	TGTGCCAGCAGCTTAGTCAATGGCTACACCTTC	CASSLVNGYTF
TRBJ1-3	NA	TRBV5-4	NA	TGTGCCAGCAGCTTGCTTCAGGGAAACACCATATATTTT	CASSLLQGNTIYF
TRBJ2-7	NA	TRBV25-1	NA	TGTGCCAGCAGTGATCAGGCAGGGTACTACGAGCAGTACTTC	CASSDQAGYYEQYF
TRBJ2-5	TRBD2	TRBV7-7	once	TGTGCTAGCAGCTTTGGCGGGGGGGCGTGGGAGACCCAGTACTTC	CASSFGGGAWETQYF
TRBJ2-7	NA	TRBV7-9	NA	TGTGCCAGCAGCCCCACACTTACAGGGAAAAGCTACGAGCAGTACTTC	CASSPTLTGKSYEQYF
TRBJ1-4	NA	TRBV29-1	NA	TGCAGCGGCAGCTCCCCGGGTGAAAAACTGTTTTTT	CSGSSPGEKLFF
TRBJ2-1	TRBD2	TRBV9	NA	TGTGCCAGCAGCGTAGGGGATAGCGGGGGCTCCTACAATGAGCAGTTCTTC	CASSVGDSGGSYNEQFF
TRBJ2-7	TRBD2	TRBV27	once	TGTGCCAGCAGTTCCTGGGGGGGTTTGAACGAGCAGTACTTC	CASSSWGGLNEQYF